This TCR beta chain was captured by sequencing in a study of T cell responses to AZD1222 COVID-19 vaccine. The assay was immunoSEQ multiplex PCR, and TCRdb's table has in-frame clones only and misses some. The repertoire consists of around 200,000 clones, with about 90% occurring once and the leading ten covering about 0.49%. The CDR3 runs 12 residues. In germline, CDR1 is SEHNR, CDR2 FQNEAQ (reference sequence). The ends were cut back, 4 bases at V and 4 bases at J, with 7 bases in the middle. This clone was detected once. The sample here was peripheral blood, taken on day 0 of AZD1222 vaccination. The receptor's source is an adult in good health. J is TRBJ1-1 and V is TRBV7-9; D unclear. CDR3 coding DNA: TGTGCCAGCAGCTGGACGGGCACTGAAGCTTTCTTT. It specifies CASSWTGTEAFF.